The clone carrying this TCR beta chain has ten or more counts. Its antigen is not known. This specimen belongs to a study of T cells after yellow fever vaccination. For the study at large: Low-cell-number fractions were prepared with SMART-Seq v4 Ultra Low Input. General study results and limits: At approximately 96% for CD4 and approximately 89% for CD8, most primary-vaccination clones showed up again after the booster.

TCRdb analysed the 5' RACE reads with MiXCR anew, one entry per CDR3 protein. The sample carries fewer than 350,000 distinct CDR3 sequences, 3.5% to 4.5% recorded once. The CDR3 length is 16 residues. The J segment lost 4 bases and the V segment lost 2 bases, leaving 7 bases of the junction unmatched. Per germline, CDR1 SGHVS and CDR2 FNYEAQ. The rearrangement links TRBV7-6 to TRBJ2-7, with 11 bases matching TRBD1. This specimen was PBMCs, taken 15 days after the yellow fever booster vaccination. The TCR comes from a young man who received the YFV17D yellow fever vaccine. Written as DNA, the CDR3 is TGTGCCAGCAGCTTAAGGGCGGACAGGGGGCAATACGAGCAGTACTTC. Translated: CASSLRADRGQYEQYF.